The present TCR beta chain was sequenced within a study of breast tumors, draining lymph nodes, adjacent tissues. General observations from the study: Data only fit, rather than demonstrated, lymph node origin of most tumor T cells. Tumor repertoires ranked between lymph nodes and nontumor tissue in diversity, with V and J gene preferences.

Germline V gene lookup returns CDR1 LGHNA and CDR2 YSLEER. The CDR3 length is 15 residues. With 0 bases removed from V and 4 bases from J, the gap between germline ends came to 13 bases. TCRdb independently ran MiXCR on the multiplex PCR reads; one entry per CDR3 protein. The repertoire holds some 21,000 distinct CDR3 sequences, with around 41% as singletons. This clonotype was observed at least ten times. What it binds is not known. The sequence came from a female donor with breast cancer. Some clones in this sample may be carry-over from other donors' samples. J is TRBJ2-7 and V is TRBV4-3; D is uncertain. The sample taken for sequencing was breast tumor tissue. The CDR3 sequence is CASSQELDTPYEQYF. The DNA of the CDR3 is TGCGCCAGCAGCCAAGAATTAGACACTCCGTACGAGCAGTACTTC.